This T cell receptor beta chain appears in the sequencing data of a study of identical twins. This clonotype occurred a few times. Its target is unknown. Notes on the study in general: Conclusions leaned on cross-sectional statistical analysis and did not track the same donors over time. Alpha sequences out of frame and shared by twins had excess low generation probability. The models systematically underestimated how much out-of-frame TCR alpha was shared in monozygotic twins.

MiXCR, applied by TCRdb to the 5' RACE reads, yields one record per CDR3 protein. The sample has 450,000 to 600,000 distinct CDR3 sequences, about a fifth seen once. This CDR3 is 15 amino acids long. V trimming: 7 bases; J trimming: 2 bases; junction bases outside the gene matches: 10. The germline V gene encodes CDR1 LGHDT and CDR2 YNNKEL (reference sequence). In addition, the sample was reused for a study of yellow fever vaccine responses in identical twins.

The sequencing sample was made of CD4+ T cells sorted from blood. V is TRBV3-1 and J is TRBJ2-5; 7 bases match TRBD2. The TCR sequence derives from a woman under 30 in good health. The CDR3 DNA reads TGTGCCAGCACTCTAGCAAAGCGGGGACAAGAGACCCAGTACTTC. Translated: CASTLAKRGQETQYF.